Below, 29 T cell receptor beta chains from the same sample are listed, as sequenced in a study of blood T cells in healthy people across ages. Alongside a J-beta primer mix, a sample-barcoded 5' primer served in a second PCR lasting about 6 to 12 cycles. Using its own MiXCR run on the 5' RACE reads, TCRdb lists one record per CDR3 protein. The sample lists roughly 1,800,000 distinct CDR3 sequences, around 48% seen once, with roughly 2% in the top ten. Sequenced material: blood. Receptors originate from a woman aged 40 to 49 in good health.

This chain connects TRBV7-8 to TRBJ2-7; no reliable D call. Germline CDR1 reads SGHVS; CDR2 reads FQNEAQ. CDR3 size: 13 residues. V lost 5 bases to trimming and J lost 2 bases, with 10 bases between them. The CDR3 coding sequence is TGTGCCAGCAGCCGAATTGGCCCCTACGAGCAGTACTTC. Translation gives CASSRIGPYEQYF. The variable domain in full, with the rest retrieved from reference TRBV7-8 and TRBJ2-7, is GAGVSQSPRYKVAKRGQDVALRCDPISGHVSLFWYQQALGQGPEFLTYFQNEAQLDKSGLPSDRFFAERPEGSVSTLKIQRTQQEDSAVYLCASSRIGPYEQYFGPGTRLTVT.

This clonotype appeared a single time. Mismatch with germline at one junction end may stem from a read error. The gene calls are TRBV6-2 or TRBV6-3 and TRBJ2-1, with 8 bases aligning to TRBD2. The germline CDR1 and CDR2 sequences are MNHEY and SVGEGT. This CDR3 has 15 amino acids. CDR3 region: CASRTSGGSHNEQFF. The CDR3 DNA reads as TGTGCCAGCAGAACGAGCGGGGGCTCCCACAATGAGCAGTTCTTC.

The genes are TRBV27 and TRBJ2-1; D gene ambiguous. Germline V lookup: CDR1 MNHEY, CDR2 SMNVEV (reference sequence). This CDR3 contains 13 residues. The V and J ends lost 1 base and 3 bases respectively, with 4 bases between them. The CDR3 is CASSLYFYNEQFF. In DNA, the CDR3 is TGTGCCAGCAGTTTATATTTCTACAATGAGCAGTTCTTC.

V and J are TRBV20-1 and TRBJ2-3, with 7 bases lining up with TRBD1. The V gene end was trimmed by 6 bases and the J gene end by 0 bases; junction bases not matched to a gene: 6. Germline lookup yields CDR1 DFQATT and CDR2 SNEGSKA (reference sequence). CDR3 size: 14 residues. CDR3 DNA sequence: TGCAGTGCGCCGCGCAGGGGGAGCACAGATACGCAGTATTTT. As protein: CSAPRRGSTDTQYF.

This chain links TRBV2 with TRBJ1-5; D possibly corresponds to TRBD1 (5 bases). The CDR3 is 17 amino acids. CDR1 and CDR2 from the germline V gene are SNHLY and FYNNEI. V was cut by 5 bases and J by 2 bases, with 19 bases left in between. CDR3 amino acids: CASSHPIVLGGNQPQHF. In DNA, the CDR3 is TGTGCCAGCAGTCACCCGATCGTCCTAGGGGGCAATCAGCCCCAGCATTTT.

There are a few counts of this clonotype. The chain joins TRBV12-3 or TRBV12-4 to TRBJ1-2; a weak D match, TRBD1 (5 bases). Trimming stripped 5 bases from V and 2 bases from J, with 15 bases between. The CDR3 consists of 15 residues. The CDR3 spells CASSQWEGLNYGYTF. The CDR3 coding sequence is TGTGCCAGCAGTCAATGGGAGGGGTTAAACTATGGCTACACCTTC.

The rearrangement uses TRBV7-6 and TRBJ2-5; 10 nucleotides match TRBD2. Trimming took 5 bases from V and 4 from J; bases not matched to a gene: 13. Germline assignment: CDR1 SGHVS and CDR2 FNYEAQ. CDR3 length: 17 residues. This CDR3 reads CASSPPAERGGRETQYF. The DNA of the CDR3 is TGTGCCAGCAGCCCTCCCGCTGAGCGGGGGGGCCGAGAGACCCAGTACTTC.

The chain links TRBV20-1 to TRBJ2-5; D possibly corresponds to TRBD1 (5 bases). Trimming removed 3 bases from V and 1 base from J, with 9 bases in between. CDR1 is DFQATT, CDR2 SNEGSKA, per germline (reference sequence). The CDR3 extends over 13 amino acids. The CDR3 spells CSASPGPQETQYF. The CDR3 DNA follows: TGCAGTGCTAGCCCAGGGCCCCAAGAGACCCAGTACTTC.

This clonotype was counted only a few times. The chain joins TRBV12-3 or TRBV12-4 to TRBJ2-4; D uncertain. V lost 3 bases, J lost 6 bases, and 6 bases lay in between. The CDR3 has 12 residues. This CDR3 is CASSFWLNIQYF. The CDR3 DNA sequence: TGTGCCAGCAGTTTCTGGCTAAACATTCAGTACTTC.

This clonotype was detected only once. V and J are TRBV4-2 and TRBJ2-7; a possible D gene is TRBD1 (7 bases). CDR1 LGHNA and CDR2 YNFKEQ come from the germline V gene. V shed 1 base and J shed 9 bases, with 19 bases lying between them. The CDR3 runs 15 residues. CDR3 region: CASSQVFGRGTGQYF. Written as DNA, the CDR3 is TGTGCCAGCAGCCAAGTGTTTGGCAGGGGGACTGGGCAGTACTTC.

This clonotype was seen many times. This rearrangement joins TRBV6-2 or TRBV6-3 to TRBJ2-1, with D tentatively TRBD1 or TRBD2 (5 bases each). From germline, CDR1 is MNHEY and CDR2 SVGEGT. The germline V and J ends were trimmed by 5 bases and 9 bases, with 14 bases remaining between them. This CDR3 region has 13 residues. For the CDR3, the DNA is TGTGCCAGCAGTGACTTGGGGGATGGTGAGCAGTTCTTC. Translation: CASSDLGDGEQFF.

This clonotype was counted only a few times. The chain couples TRBV7-2 to TRBJ2-5, with a tentative D call TRBD2 (5 bases). V was clipped by 3 bases and J by 5 bases, with 13 bases between them. CDR1 is SGHTA, CDR2 FQGNSA, per germline. The CDR3 has 14 amino acids. The CDR3 coding sequence is TGTGCCAGCAGCTTCTCCGGGGTTTACGAGACCCAGTACTTC. Protein: CASSFSGVYETQYF.

Concerning this clonotype itself: Germline is not matched at one junction end, which may reflect a read error. The rearrangement joins TRBV13 to TRBJ2-1, with D possibly being TRBD2 (6 bases). This CDR3 comprises 15 residues. Germline loops: CDR1 PRHDT, CDR2 FYEKMQ (reference sequence). CDR3 in DNA: TGTGCCAACAGCTTAGCGGCGAGCTCCTACAATGAGCAGTTCTTC. It specifies CANSLAASSYNEQFF.

This clonotype has only a few counts. This chain connects TRBV27 to TRBJ1-1; the D is unclear. The CDR3 extends over 15 amino acids. Germline V gene sequence: CDR1 MNHEY, CDR2 SMNVEV (reference sequence). V dropped 5 bases and J dropped 5 bases, with 18 bases sitting between them. The CDR3 is CASSPRAGGRTEAFF. The CDR3, as DNA: TGTGCCAGCAGTCCCCGCGCGGGAGGTAGGACTGAAGCTTTCTTT.

V and J are TRBV10-3 and TRBJ2-3; D possibly corresponds to TRBD2 (5 bases). In germline, CDR1 is ENHRY, CDR2 SYGVKD. V was trimmed by 4 bases and J by 3 bases, leaving 11 bases between them. The CDR3 consists of 14 residues. CDR3 coding DNA: TGTGCCATCAGTGTAGGCAGCGGTACAGATACGCAGTATTTT. This encodes CAISVGSGTDTQYF.

This clonotype has only a few counts. The chain links TRBV7-2 to TRBJ2-5; TRBD2 matches 11 bases. CDR1 is SGHTA and CDR2 is FQGNSA in the germline V gene. V shed 4 bases and J 5 bases; nucleotides not matched to a gene: 6. The CDR3 is 15 residues long. Here the CDR3 DNA reads TGTGCCAGCAGCTCCCGGACTAGCGGGTGGGAGACCCAGTACTTC. It encodes CASSSRTSGWETQYF.

This clonotype was detected a few times. The rearrangement uses TRBV7-9 and TRBJ2-5; no clear D. V dropped 1 base and J dropped 0 bases, with 9 bases sitting between them. The germline V gene has CDR1 SEHNR and CDR2 FQNEAQ (reference sequence). This CDR3 has 15 amino acids. CDR3 region: CASSLVGPDQETQYF. CDR3 in DNA: TGTGCCAGCAGCTTAGTCGGTCCCGACCAAGAGACCCAGTACTTC.

This clonotype was observed a few times. The chain combines TRBV7-2 with TRBJ2-7; D perhaps matches TRBD1 (6 bases). The CDR3 extends over 11 amino acids. V lost 5 bases, J lost 8 bases, and 10 bases lay in between. The germline gives CDR1 SGHTA, CDR2 FQGNSA. CDR3 nucleotide sequence: TGTGCCAGCAGCGTACAGGGAAAGCAGTACTTC. This encodes CASSVQGKQYF.

This rearrangement joins TRBV20-1 to TRBJ2-4; TRBD1 is a possible D gene (6 bases). Trimming pared 4 bases from V and 6 bases from J, leaving 19 bases between. The length of the CDR3 is 15 residues. Germline V gene data show CDR1 as DFQATT and CDR2 as SNEGSKA (reference sequence). CDR3 bases: TGCAGTGCTATGGCCCTCAGGGGACAAGGAAACATTCAGTACTTC. Amino acid sequence: CSAMALRGQGNIQYF.

The chain couples TRBV7-2 to TRBJ2-5; D perhaps matches TRBD2 (5 bases). The CDR3 covers 14 residues. Germline V gene lookup returns CDR1 SGHTA and CDR2 FQGNSA. V dropped 3 bases and J dropped 5 bases, with 13 bases sitting between them. Here the CDR3 reads CASSFGGYAETQYF. The CDR3 DNA reads TGTGCCAGCAGCTTTGGAGGATACGCCGAGACCCAGTACTTC.

This clonotype has ten or more counts. The gene calls are TRBV6-6 and TRBJ2-3; D might be TRBD2 (5 bases). This CDR3 has 15 residues. V lost 5 bases, J lost 2 bases, and 14 bases lay in between. Germline CDR1 MNHNY, CDR2 SVGAGI (reference sequence). The CDR3 DNA reads TGTGCCAGCAGTAGCGGCGACTTTGACACAGATACGCAGTATTTT. This codes for CASSSGDFDTDTQYF.

This clonotype was counted a few times. In nucleotides, the CDR3 is TGTGCCAGCAGCCAAGAACTAGCTAGTCGCGAGCAGTACTTC. This gives the protein CASSQELASREQYF. This chain links TRBV14 with TRBJ2-7; the D gene is possibly TRBD2 (6 bases). The CDR3 loop spans 14 amino acids. V lost 0 bases and J lost 6, with 12 bases in between. Per the germline V gene, CDR1 is SGHDN and CDR2 is FVKESK. The whole variable domain, remainder taken from reference TRBV14 and TRBJ2-7, is EAGVTQFPSHSVIEKGQTVTLRCDPISGHDNLYWYRRVMGKEIKFLLHFVKESKQDESGMPNNRFLAERTGGTYSTLKVQPAELEDSGVYFCASSQELASREQYFGPGTRLTVT.

The chain couples TRBV28 to TRBJ1-2; no definite D call. Per germline, CDR1 MDHEN and CDR2 SYDVKM. The CDR3 has 14 amino acids. Trimming stripped 6 bases from V and 4 bases from J, with 15 bases between. The CDR3 spells CASSHTAAPYGYTF. Here the CDR3 DNA reads TGTGCCAGCAGCCATACAGCAGCCCCCTATGGCTACACCTTC.

The V and J genes are TRBV6-5 and TRBJ2-6; D not certain. V was shortened by 1 base and J by 4 bases, with 8 bases between the two germline ends. This CDR3 contains 15 residues. CDR1 is MNHEY, CDR2 SVGAGI, per germline. The CDR3 nucleotides are TGTGCCAGCAGTTACTTGAGTAGAGGGGCCAACGTCCTGACTTTC. Translating it yields CASSYLSRGANVLTF.

This clonotype was observed many times. This chain links TRBV11-1 with TRBJ2-6; the D is unclear. Between the trimmed V and J ends, which lost 5 bases and 1 base, there was a span of 12 bases. CDR3 length equals 16 residues. CDR1 is SGHAT, CDR2 FQDESV, per germline (reference sequence). The CDR3 coding sequence is TGTGCCAGCAGCCAAGGGTCTTCTTCTGGGGCCAACGTCCTGACTTTC. Translated: CASSQGSSSGANVLTF.

The table lists this clonotype with a count of one. Sequence at one end of the junction differs from germline and may be a read error. The chain uses TRBV4-1 and TRBJ1-4; D might be TRBD1 (5 bases). CDR1 is MGHRA, CDR2 YSYEKL, per germline. CDR3 size: 15 residues. CDR3 in amino acids: CASSQQQVSLERLFF. The CDR3 region has the DNA TGCGCCAGCAGCCAACAACAGGTTTCTTTGGAAAGACTGTTTTTT.

V and J are TRBV6-5 and TRBJ1-1; TRBD1 might be the D (5 bases). Trimming cost V 5 bases and J 1 base, with 17 bases left between them. This CDR3 spans 16 amino acids. Germline V gives CDR1 MNHEY, CDR2 SVGAGI. The CDR3, as DNA: TGTGCCAGCAGTGTCCCAGGGAGATTAGGGAACACTGAAGCTTTCTTT. It is translated as CASSVPGRLGNTEAFF.

Remarks on this clonotype: A junction boundary mismatches the germline segment, possibly from a read error. V is TRBV7-7 and J is TRBJ2-5, with 7 bases fitting TRBD2. The V gene's germline CDR1 is SSHAT and CDR2 FNYEAQ (reference sequence). The CDR3 spans 15 residues. The CDR3 here is CASSLATQGGETQYF. CDR3 in DNA: TGTGCTAGCAGCTTAGCAACCCAGGGAGGGGAGACCCAGTACTTC.

V and J are TRBV7-9 and TRBJ2-1; TRBD1 aligns across 7 bases. Germline trimming cut 5 bases from V and 0 bases from J; bases unmatched to any gene: 10. This CDR3 is built from 17 residues. The germline gives CDR1 SEHNR, CDR2 FQNEAQ (reference sequence). The CDR3 is CASSPPREGASYNEQFF. The CDR3 bases are TGTGCCAGCAGCCCGCCGCGCGAGGGGGCCTCCTACAATGAGCAGTTCTTC. The full variable domain, its missing parts supplied by reference TRBV7-9 and TRBJ2-1, is DTGVSQNPRHKITKRGQNVTFRCDPISEHNRLYWYRQTLGQGPEFLTYFQNEAQLEKSRLLSDRFSAERPKGSFSTLEIQRTEQGDSAMYLCASSPPREGASYNEQFFGPGTRLTVL.